The clone carrying this T cell receptor beta chain occurred many times. Its specificity is not known. Germline values: CDR1 SNHLY, CDR2 FYNNEI. The CDR3 consists of 14 residues. Trimming took off 6 bases at V and 7 bases at J, with 18 bases between the two ends. It was RNA transcripts that yielded the amplified TCR beta CDR3 regions. A set of HTBI primers served as the primers for a first-round RT-PCR of the TCR CDR3. TCRdb reprocessed the multiplex PCR reads via MiXCR and lists one record per CDR3 protein. The table lists under 450,000 distinct CDR3 sequences, 15% to 18% of them singletons, with less than 15% in the top ten. The data were taken from a study of T cells in Graves' hyperthyroidism and ophthalmopathy. Findings and limits, study-wide: From stable hyperthyroidism, ophthalmopathy was separated by a 13 V-J model.

The definition of stable Graves' hyperthyroidism was no ophthalmopathy progression within 18 months. Diagnostic decisions used clinical symptoms, serum thyroxine and TRAb, thyroid ultrasound and orbital computed tomography. Source material for PBMCs was 10 ml fresh peripheral blood. This chain uses TRBV2 with TRBJ1-2; D gene uncertain. The sequence was collected from a woman between 18 and 29 years old with Graves' hyperthyroidism. Sequencing input: blood. The CDR3 loop is CASRIQALTGGYTF. The CDR3 DNA follows: TGTGCCAGCAGAATACAAGCGCTTACGGGTGGCTACACCTTC. Together with reference TRBV2 and TRBJ1-2, the CDR3 gives the full variable domain: EPEVTQTPSHQVTQMGQEVILRCVPISNHLYFYWYRQILGQKVEFLVSFYNNEISEKSEIFDDQFSVERPDGSNFTLKIRSTKLEDSAMYFCASRIQALTGGYTFGSGTRLTVV.